Included here is one TCR beta chain sequence, with context. Antigen unknown. This CDR3 has 14 residues. Germline assignment: CDR1 SEHNR and CDR2 FQNEAQ (reference sequence). TCRdb re-called the 5' RACE reads; every CDR3 protein appears as one record, without DNA. The specimen's table records hundreds of thousands of distinct CDR3 sequences. The sample originates from a study of monozygotic twins with inflammatory bowel disease. Study-wide results and caveats: Especially with disease activity, IBD patients shared fewer clonotypes with others than healthy twins did. Telling different T cell subtypes apart from each other was not possible.

This chain connects TRBV7-9 to TRBJ2-7; TCRdb's D call, TRBD1, is unchecked because there is no DNA. This TCR derives from a human donor with ulcerative colitis or Crohn's disease, or a healthy co-twin of an affected twin (not recorded which). The sample consisted of blood. The CDR3 reads CASSLVIPGDEQYF.